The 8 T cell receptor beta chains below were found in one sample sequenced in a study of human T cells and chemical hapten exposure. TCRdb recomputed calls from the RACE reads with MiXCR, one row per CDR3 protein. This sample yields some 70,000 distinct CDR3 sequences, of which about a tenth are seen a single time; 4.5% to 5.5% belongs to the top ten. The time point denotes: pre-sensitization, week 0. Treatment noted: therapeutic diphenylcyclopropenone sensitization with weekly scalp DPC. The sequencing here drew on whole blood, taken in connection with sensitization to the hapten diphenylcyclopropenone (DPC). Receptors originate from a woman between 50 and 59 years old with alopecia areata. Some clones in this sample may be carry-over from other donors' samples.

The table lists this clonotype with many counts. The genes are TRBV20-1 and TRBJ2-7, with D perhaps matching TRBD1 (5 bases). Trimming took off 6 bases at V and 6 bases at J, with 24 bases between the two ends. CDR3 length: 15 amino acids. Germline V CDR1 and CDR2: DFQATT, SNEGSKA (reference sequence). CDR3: CSADTRSRATPEQYF. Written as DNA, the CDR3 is TGCAGTGCCGATACTCGGAGCAGGGCCACCCCCGAGCAGTACTTC.

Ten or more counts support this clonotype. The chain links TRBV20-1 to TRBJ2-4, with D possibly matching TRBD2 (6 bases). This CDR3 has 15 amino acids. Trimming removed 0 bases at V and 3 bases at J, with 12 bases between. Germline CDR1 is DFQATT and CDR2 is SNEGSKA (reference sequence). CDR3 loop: CSARDFQGGKNIQYF. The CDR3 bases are TGCAGTGCTAGAGATTTTCAGGGAGGCAAAAACATTCAGTACTTC.

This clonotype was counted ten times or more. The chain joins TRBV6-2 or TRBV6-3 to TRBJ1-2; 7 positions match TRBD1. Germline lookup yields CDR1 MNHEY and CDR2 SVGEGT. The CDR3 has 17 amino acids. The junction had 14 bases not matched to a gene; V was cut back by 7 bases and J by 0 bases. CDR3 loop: CASTQPPTGKANYGYTF. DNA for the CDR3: TGTGCCAGCACCCAACCCCCGACAGGGAAAGCTAACTATGGCTACACCTTC.

In nucleotides, the CDR3 is TGTGCCAGCAGCCGGGGACTAGCGGAGGAGGAGACCCAGTACTTC. Amino acids: CASSRGLAEEETQYF. The V and J genes are TRBV7-2 and TRBJ2-5, with 11 nucleotides matching TRBD2. V was pared by 5 bases and J by 5 bases, with 7 bases of the junction left unmatched. Germline V gene sequence: CDR1 SGHTA, CDR2 FQGNSA. The CDR3 is 15 residues long.

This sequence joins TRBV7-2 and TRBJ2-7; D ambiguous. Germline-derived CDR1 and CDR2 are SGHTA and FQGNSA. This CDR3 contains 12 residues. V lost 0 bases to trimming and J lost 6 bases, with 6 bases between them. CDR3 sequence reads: CASSLALSEQYF. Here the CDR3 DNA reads TGTGCCAGCAGCTTAGCGTTGTCCGAGCAGTACTTC.

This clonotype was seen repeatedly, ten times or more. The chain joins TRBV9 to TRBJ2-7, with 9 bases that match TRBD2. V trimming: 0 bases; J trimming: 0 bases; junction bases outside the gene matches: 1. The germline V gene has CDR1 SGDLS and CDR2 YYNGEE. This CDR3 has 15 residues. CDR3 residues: CASSVALAGSYEQYF. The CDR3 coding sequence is TGTGCCAGCAGCGTAGCACTAGCGGGCTCCTACGAGCAGTACTTC.

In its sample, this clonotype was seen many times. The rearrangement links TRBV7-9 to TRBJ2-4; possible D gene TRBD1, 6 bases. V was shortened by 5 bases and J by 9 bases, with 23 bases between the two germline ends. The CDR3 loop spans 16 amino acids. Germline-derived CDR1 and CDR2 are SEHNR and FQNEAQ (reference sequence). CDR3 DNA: TGTGCCAGCAGCCCCCAGGGGTCAGGGTACCAAGTCATTCAGTACTTC. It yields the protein CASSPQGSGYQVIQYF.

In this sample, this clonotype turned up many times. As DNA, the CDR3 is TGTGCCAGCAGCTTAAGGGACACTGAAGCTTTCTTT. Its protein is CASSLRDTEAFF. This chain uses TRBV7-8 with TRBJ1-1; unclear D gene. Looked up from germline, CDR1 is SGHVS and CDR2 is FQNEAQ. The CDR3 extends over 12 amino acids. Trimming pared 2 bases from V and 3 bases from J, leaving 4 bases between.